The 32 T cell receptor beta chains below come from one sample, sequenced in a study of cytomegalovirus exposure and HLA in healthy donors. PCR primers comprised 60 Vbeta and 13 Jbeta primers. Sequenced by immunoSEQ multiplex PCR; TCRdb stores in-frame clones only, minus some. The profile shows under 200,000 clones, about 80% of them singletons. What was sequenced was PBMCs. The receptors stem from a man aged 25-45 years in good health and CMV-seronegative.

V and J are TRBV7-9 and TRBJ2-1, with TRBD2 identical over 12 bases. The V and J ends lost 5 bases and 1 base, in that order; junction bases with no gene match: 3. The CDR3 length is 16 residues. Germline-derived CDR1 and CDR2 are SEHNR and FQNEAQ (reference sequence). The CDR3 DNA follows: TGTGCCAGCAGCCCTAGCGGGAGGGCGTCCTACAATGAGCAGTTCTTC. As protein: CASSPSGRASYNEQFF.

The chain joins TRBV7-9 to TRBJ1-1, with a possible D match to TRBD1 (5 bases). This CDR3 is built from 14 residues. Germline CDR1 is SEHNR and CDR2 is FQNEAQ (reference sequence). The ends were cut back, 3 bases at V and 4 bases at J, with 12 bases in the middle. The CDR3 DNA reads TGTGCCAGCAGCTTTGTTGGGGCCGGCACTGAAGCTTTCTTT. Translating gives CASSFVGAGTEAFF.

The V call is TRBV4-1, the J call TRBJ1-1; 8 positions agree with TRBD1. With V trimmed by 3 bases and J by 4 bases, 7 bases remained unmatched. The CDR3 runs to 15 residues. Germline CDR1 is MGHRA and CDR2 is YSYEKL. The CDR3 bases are TGCGCCAGCAGCCATGCGGGTACAGGGGGCACTGAAGCTTTCTTT. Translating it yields CASSHAGTGGTEAFF.

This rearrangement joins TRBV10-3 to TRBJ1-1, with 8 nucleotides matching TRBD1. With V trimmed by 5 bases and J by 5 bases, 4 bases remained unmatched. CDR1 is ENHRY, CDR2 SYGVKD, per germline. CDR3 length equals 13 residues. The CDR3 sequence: CAISTGGGTEAFF. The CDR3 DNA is TGTGCCATCAGTACAGGGGGGGGTACTGAAGCTTTCTTT.

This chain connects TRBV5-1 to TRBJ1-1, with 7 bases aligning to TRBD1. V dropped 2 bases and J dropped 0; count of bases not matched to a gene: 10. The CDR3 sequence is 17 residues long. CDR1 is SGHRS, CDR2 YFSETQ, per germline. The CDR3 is CASSFGATGSVNTEAFF. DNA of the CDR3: TGCGCCAGCAGCTTCGGCGCGACAGGGTCTGTGAACACTGAAGCTTTCTTT.

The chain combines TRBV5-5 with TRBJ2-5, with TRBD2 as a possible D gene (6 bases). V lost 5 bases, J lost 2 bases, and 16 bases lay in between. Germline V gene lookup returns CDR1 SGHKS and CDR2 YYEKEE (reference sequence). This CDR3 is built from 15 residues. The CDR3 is CASRQAGRVQETQYF. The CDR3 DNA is TGTGCCAGCAGGCAGGCGGGACGGGTACAAGAGACCCAGTACTTC.

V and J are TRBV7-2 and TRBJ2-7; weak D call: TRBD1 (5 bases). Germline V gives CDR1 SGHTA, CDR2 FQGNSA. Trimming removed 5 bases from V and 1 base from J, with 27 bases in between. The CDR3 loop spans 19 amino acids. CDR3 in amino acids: CASSLPNLGTLQDSYEQYF. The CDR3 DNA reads TGTGCCAGCAGCCTCCCCAACCTCGGAACCTTACAGGATTCCTACGAGCAGTACTTC.

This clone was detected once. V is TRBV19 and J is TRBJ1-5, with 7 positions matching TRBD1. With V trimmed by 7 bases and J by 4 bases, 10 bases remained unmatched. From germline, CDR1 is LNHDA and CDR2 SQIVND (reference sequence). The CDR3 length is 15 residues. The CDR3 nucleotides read TGTGCCAGTACCTCATCCACAGGGGAGAATCAGCCCCAGCATTTT. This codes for CASTSSTGENQPQHF.

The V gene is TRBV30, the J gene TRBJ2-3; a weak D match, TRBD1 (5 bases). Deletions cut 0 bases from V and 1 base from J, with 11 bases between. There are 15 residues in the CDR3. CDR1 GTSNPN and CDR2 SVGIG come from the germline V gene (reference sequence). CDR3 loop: CAWSVFQGRTDTQYF. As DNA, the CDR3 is TGTGCCTGGAGTGTATTTCAGGGCCGCACAGATACGCAGTATTTT. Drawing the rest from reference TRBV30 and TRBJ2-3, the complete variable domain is SQTIHQWPATLVQPVGSPLSLECTVEGTSNPNLYWYRQAAGRGLQLLFYSVGIGQISSEVPQNLSASRPQDRQFILSSKKLLLSDSGFYLCAWSVFQGRTDTQYFGPGTRLTVL.

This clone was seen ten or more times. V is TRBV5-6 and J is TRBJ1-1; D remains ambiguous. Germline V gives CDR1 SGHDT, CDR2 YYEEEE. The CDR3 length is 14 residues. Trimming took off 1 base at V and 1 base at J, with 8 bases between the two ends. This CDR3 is CASSLLGANTEAFF. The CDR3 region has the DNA TGTGCCAGCAGCTTGTTAGGAGCGAACACTGAAGCTTTCTTT.

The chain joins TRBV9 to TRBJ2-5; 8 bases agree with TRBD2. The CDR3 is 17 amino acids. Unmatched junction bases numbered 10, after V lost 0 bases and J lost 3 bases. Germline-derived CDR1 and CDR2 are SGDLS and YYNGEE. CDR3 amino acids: CASSVENSGIGKETQYF. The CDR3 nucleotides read TGTGCCAGCAGCGTAGAGAATAGCGGGATCGGGAAAGAGACCCAGTACTTC.

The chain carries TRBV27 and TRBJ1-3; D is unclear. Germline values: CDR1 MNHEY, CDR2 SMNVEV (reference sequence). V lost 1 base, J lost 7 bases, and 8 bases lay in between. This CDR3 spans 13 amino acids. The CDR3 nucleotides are TGTGCCAGCAGTTTATGGCCAGGCAACACCATATATTTT. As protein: CASSLWPGNTIYF.

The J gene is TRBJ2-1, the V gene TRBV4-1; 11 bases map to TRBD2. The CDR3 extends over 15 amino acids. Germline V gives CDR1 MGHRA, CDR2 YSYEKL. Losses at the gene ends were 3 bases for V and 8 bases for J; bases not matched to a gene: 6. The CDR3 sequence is CASSQRLAGFDEQFF. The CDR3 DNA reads TGCGCCAGCAGCCAGAGACTAGCGGGGTTCGATGAGCAGTTCTTC.

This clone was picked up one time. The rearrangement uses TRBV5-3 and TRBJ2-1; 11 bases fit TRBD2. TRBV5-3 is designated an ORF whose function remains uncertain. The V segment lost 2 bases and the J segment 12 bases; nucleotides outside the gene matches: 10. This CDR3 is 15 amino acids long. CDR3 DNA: TGTGCCAGAAGCTTTGGATCTAGCGGGGGGAGATGGCAGTTCTTC. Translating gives CARSFGSSGGRWQFF.

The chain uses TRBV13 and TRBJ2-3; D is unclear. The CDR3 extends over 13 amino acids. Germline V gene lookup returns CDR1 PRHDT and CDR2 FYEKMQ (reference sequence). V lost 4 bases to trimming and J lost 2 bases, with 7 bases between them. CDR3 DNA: TGTGCCAGCAGCTGGAGAGACACAGATACGCAGTATTTT. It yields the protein CASSWRDTDTQYF.

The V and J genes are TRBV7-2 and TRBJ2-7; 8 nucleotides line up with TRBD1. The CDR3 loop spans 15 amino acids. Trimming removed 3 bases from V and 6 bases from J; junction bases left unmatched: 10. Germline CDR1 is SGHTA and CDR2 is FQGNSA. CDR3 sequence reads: CASSFSGGATGEQYF. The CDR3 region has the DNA TGTGCCAGCAGCTTCTCAGGGGGCGCGACTGGCGAGCAGTACTTC.

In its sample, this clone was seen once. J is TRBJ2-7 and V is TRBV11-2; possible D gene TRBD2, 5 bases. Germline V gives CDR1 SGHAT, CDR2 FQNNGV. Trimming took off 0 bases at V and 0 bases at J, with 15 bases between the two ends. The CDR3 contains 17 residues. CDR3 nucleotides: TGTGCCAGCAGCTTAGATAACGAGCGGAGGAGCTCCTACGAGCAGTACTTC. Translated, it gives CASSLDNERRSSYEQYF. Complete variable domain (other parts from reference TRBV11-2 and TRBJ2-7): EAGVAQSPRYKIIEKRQSVAFWCNPISGHATLYWYQQILGQGPKLLIQFQNNGVVDDSQLPKDRFSAERLKGVDSTLKIQPAKLEDSAVYLCASSLDNERRSSYEQYFGPGTRLTVT.

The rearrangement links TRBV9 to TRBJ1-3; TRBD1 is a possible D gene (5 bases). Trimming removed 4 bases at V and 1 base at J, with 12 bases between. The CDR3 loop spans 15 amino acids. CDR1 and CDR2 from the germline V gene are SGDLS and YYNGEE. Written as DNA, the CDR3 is TGTGCCAGCAGCCCGGAGGGGACGTCTGGAAACACCATATATTTT. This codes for CASSPEGTSGNTIYF.

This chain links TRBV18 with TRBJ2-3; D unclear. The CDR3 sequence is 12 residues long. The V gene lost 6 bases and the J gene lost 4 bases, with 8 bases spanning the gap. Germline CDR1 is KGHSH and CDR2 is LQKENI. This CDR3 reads CASSILADTQYF. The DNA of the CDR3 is TGTGCCAGCTCGATACTCGCAGATACGCAGTATTTT.

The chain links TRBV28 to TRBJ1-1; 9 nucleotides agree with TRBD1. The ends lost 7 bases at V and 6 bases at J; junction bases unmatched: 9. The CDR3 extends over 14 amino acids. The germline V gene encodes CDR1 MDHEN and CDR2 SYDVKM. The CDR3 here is CASKTTGGQPEAFF. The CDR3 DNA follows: TGTGCCAGCAAGACCACAGGGGGCCAGCCTGAAGCTTTCTTT.

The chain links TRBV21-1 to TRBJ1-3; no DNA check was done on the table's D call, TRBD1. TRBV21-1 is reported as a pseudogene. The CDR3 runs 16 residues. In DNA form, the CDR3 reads TGTGCCAGCAGCCGGGGACAGGGGGCGGCTGGAAACACCATATATTTT. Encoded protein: CASSRGQGAAGNTIYF.

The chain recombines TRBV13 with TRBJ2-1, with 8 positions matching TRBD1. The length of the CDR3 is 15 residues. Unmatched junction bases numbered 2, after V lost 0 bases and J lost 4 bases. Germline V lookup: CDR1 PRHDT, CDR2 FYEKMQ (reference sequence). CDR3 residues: CASSLGRGQYNEQFF. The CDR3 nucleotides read TGTGCCAGCAGCTTAGGCAGGGGGCAATACAATGAGCAGTTCTTC.

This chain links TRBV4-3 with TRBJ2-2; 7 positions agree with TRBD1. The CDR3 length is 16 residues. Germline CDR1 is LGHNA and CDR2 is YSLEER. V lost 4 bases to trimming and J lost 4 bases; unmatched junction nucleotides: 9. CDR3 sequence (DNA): TGCGCCAGCAGCCGGGGACAGTCAGCTATCACCGGGGAGCTGTTTTTT. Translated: CASSRGQSAITGELFF.

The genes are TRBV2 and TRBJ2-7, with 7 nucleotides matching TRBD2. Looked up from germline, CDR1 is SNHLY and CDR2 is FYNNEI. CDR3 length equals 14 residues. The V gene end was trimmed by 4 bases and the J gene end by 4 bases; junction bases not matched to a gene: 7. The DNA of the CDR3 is TGTGCCAGCAGTGTGGGAGGGATGTTATACGAGCAGTACTTC. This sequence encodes CASSVGGMLYEQYF.

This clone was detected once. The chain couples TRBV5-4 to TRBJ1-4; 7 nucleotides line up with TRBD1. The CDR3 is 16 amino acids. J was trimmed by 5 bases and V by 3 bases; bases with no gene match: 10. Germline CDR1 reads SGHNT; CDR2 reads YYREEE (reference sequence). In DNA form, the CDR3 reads TGTGCCAGCAGCTCGGAGGCTTCGACAGGGAATGAAAAACTGTTTTTT. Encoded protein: CASSSEASTGNEKLFF.

In nucleotides, the CDR3 is TGTGCCAGCAGCCTCGGGGGGGCCGGGGACATTCAGTACTTC. It codes for CASSLGGAGDIQYF. This chain links TRBV7-2 with TRBJ2-4; 8 nucleotides align to TRBD2. The germline V gene encodes CDR1 SGHTA and CDR2 FQGNSA. CDR3 size: 14 residues. V was pared by 5 bases and J by 8 bases, with 8 bases of the junction left unmatched.

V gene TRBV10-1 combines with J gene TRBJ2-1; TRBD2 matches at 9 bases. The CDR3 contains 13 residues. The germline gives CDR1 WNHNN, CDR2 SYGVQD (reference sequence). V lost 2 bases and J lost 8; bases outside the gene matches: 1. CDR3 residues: CASSEGTSYEQFF. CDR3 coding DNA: TGCGCCAGCAGTGAGGGGACTAGCTATGAGCAGTTCTTC.

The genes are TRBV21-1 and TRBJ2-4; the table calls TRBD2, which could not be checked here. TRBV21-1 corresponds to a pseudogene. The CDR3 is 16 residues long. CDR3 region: CASSIEGGWDKNIQYF. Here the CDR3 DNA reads TGTGCCAGCAGCATCGAGGGGGGGTGGGACAAAAACATTCAGTACTTC.

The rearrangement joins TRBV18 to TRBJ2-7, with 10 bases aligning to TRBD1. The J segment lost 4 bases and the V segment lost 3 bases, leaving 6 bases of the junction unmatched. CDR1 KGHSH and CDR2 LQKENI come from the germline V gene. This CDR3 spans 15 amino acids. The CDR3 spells CASSPQGQGYYEQYF. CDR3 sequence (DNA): TGTGCCAGCTCACCTCAGGGACAGGGGTATTACGAGCAGTACTTC. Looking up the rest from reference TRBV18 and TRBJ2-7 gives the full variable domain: NAGVMQNPRHLVRRRGQEARLRCSPMKGHSHVYWYRQLPEEGLKFMVYLQKENIIDESGMPKERFSAEFPKEGPSILRIQQVVRGDSAAYFCASSPQGQGYYEQYFGPGTRLTVT.

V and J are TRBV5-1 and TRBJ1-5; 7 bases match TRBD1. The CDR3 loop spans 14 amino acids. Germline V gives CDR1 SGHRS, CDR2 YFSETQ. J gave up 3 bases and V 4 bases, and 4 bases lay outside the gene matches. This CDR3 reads CASSPGTDNQPQHF. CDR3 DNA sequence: TGCGCCAGCAGCCCCGGGACAGACAATCAGCCCCAGCATTTT. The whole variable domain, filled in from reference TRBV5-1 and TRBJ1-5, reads KAGVTQTPRYLIKTRGQQVTLSCSPISGHRSVSWYQQTPGQGLQFLFEYFSETQRNKGNFPGRFSGRQFSNSRSEMNVSTLELGDSALYLCASSPGTDNQPQHFGDGTRLSIL.

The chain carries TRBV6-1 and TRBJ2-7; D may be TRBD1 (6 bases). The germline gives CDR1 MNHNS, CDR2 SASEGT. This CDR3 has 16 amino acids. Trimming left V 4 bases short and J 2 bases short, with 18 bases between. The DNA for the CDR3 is TGTGCCAGCAGTGCTGACGACAGGCACAAAACCTACGAGCAGTACTTC. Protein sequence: CASSADDRHKTYEQYF.

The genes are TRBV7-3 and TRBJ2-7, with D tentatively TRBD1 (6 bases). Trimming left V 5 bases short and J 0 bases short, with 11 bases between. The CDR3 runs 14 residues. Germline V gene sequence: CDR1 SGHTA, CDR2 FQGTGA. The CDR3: CASSPTGSSYEQYF. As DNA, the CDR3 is TGTGCCAGCAGCCCTACAGGGTCCTCCTACGAGCAGTACTTC.